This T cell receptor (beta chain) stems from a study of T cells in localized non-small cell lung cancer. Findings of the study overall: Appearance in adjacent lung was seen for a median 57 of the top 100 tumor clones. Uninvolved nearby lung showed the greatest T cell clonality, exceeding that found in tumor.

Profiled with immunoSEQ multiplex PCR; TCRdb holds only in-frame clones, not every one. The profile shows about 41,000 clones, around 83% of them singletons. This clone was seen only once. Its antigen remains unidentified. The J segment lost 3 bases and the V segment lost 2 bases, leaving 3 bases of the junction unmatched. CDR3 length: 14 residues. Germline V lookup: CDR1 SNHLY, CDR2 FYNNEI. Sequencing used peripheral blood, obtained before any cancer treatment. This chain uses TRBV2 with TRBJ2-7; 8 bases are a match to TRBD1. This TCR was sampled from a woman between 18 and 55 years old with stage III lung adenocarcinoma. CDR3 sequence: CASSEQGANYEQYF. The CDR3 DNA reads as TGTGCCAGCAGTGAACAGGGGGCGAACTACGAGCAGTACTTC.